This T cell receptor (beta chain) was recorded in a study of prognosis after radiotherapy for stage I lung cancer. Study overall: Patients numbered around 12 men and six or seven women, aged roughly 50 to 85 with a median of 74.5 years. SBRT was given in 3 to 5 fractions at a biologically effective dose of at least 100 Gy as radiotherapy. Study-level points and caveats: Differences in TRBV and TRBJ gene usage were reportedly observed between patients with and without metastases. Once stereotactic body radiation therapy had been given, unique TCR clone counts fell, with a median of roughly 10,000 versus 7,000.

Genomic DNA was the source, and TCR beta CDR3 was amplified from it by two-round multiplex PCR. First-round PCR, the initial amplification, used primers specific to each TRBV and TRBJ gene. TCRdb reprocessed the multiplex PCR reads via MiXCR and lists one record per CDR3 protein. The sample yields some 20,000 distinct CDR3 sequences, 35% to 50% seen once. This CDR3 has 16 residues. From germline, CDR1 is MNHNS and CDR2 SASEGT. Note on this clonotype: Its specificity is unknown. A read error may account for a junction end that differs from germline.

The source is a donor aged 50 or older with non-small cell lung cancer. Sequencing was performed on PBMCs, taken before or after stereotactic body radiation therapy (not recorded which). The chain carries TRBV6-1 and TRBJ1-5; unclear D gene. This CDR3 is CACSEEFLLSNQPQHF. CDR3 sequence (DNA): TGTGCCTGCAGTGAAGAGTTCCTGCTTAGCAATCAGCCCCAGCATTTT.